The rows below give T cell receptor beta chains drawn from one sample of a study of PD-1 blockade in classical Hodgkin lymphoma. Measured with immunoSEQ multiplex PCR; TCRdb has only the in-frame clones, and not every one. The profile shows 90,000 or so clones, over 75% of them singletons. This sample comprised peripheral blood mononuclear cells (PBMCs), obtained before the fourth cycle of nivolumab. These receptors all come from a human donor with classical Hodgkin lymphoma. CDR3s include the opening cysteine and the closing phenylalanine or tryptophan. A D gene is named only where the DNA matches it firmly. Expanded clones get a size class; other rows say once, few or many, or leave the size out.

clone size,V gene,CDR3 length,J gene,D gene,CDR3 DNA,CDR3 protein
-,TRBV2,12,TRBJ2-1,TRBD1,TGTGCCAGCAGTTATACAGGGGATGAGCAGTTCTTC,CASSYTGDEQFF
-,TRBV10-3,15,TRBJ1-5,-,TGTGCCATCAGTGAGTCGAAACAGGGTGGCCAGCCCCAGCATTTT,CAISESKQGGQPQHF
-,TRBV11-2,17,TRBJ1-2,-,TGTGCCAGCAGCTTAGATATCGGGGGGCTAGCTAACTATGGCTACACCTTC,CASSLDIGGLANYGYTF
-,TRBV4-3,13,TRBJ1-2,-,TGCGCCAGCAGCCAAGATCTTTATCAGGGTTCCACCTTC,CASSQDLYQGSTF
-,TRBV18,8,TRBJ1-1,-,TGTGCCTCCACTGAAGCTTTCTTT,CASTEAFF
-,TRBV7-9,13,TRBJ2-5,TRBD1,TGTGCCAGCAGCTTCGAAGGGGGCGTTGTTTGGTACTTC,CASSFEGGVVWYF
-,TRBV5-6,14,TRBJ2-1,-,TGTGCCAGCAGCTTGGACAGGGCGTACAATGAGCAGTTCTTC,CASSLDRAYNEQFF
-,TRBV19,14,TRBJ1-5,-,TGTGCCAGTAGTGGCGGACAGACCAATCAGCCCCAGCATTTT,CASSGGQTNQPQHF
-,TRBV7-9,15,TRBJ2-7,-,TGTGCCAGCAGCTTAGGGTGGGGGGCCGGCGACGAGCAGTACTTC,CASSLGWGAGDEQYF
-,TRBV7-6,16,TRBJ1-3,-,TGTGCCAGCAGCTCTGCTTTTAGAGAGTCTGGAAACACCATATATTTT,CASSSAFRESGNTIYF
-,TRBV6-5,13,TRBJ1-1,-,TGTGCCAGCAGCGGGGATTCGTACACTGAAGCTTTCTTT,CASSGDSYTEAFF
many,TRBV7-9,14,TRBJ2-7,TRBD2,TGTGCCAGCAACTTAGCGGGAGTGGCATACGAGCAGTACTTC,CASNLAGVAYEQYF
-,TRBV2,16,TRBJ2-7,TRBD2,TGTGCCAGCAGGGAAACCCCAGGACTAGCGGGAGTCGAGCAGTACTTC,CASRETPGLAGVEQYF
-,TRBV19,16,TRBJ2-2,-,TGTGCCAGTAGTAAAAATCGACAGGAACGAACCGGGGAGCTGTTTTTT,CASSKNRQERTGELFF
-,TRBV18,16,TRBJ1-5,TRBD1,TGTGCCAGCTCACCACCGGGGGACAGAGGGAATCAGCCCCAGCATTTT,CASSPPGDRGNQPQHF